The text below deals with one T cell receptor (beta chain). Method: immunoSEQ multiplex PCR; TCRdb's copy keeps in-frame clones and lacks some. The sample holds 2 million or so clones; roughly 94% are singletons and the top ten take 0.1% to 0.15%. This sample was included in a study of shared clonotypes between healthy human individuals. Unmatched junction bases numbered 10, after V lost 6 bases and J lost 3 bases. CDR3 length: 16 amino acids. CDR1 is SNHLY, CDR2 FYNNEI, per germline. J is TRBJ1-3 and V is TRBV2, with TRBD1 matching over 8 bases. Material for sequencing was naive CD4+ T cells sorted from blood. Stated subset: CD45RA+ positively selected. The receptor was isolated from a young man in good health. The CDR3: CASRVTGGLSGNTIYF. CDR3 sequence (DNA): TGTGCCAGCAGAGTCACAGGGGGTCTAAGTGGAAACACCATATATTTT.